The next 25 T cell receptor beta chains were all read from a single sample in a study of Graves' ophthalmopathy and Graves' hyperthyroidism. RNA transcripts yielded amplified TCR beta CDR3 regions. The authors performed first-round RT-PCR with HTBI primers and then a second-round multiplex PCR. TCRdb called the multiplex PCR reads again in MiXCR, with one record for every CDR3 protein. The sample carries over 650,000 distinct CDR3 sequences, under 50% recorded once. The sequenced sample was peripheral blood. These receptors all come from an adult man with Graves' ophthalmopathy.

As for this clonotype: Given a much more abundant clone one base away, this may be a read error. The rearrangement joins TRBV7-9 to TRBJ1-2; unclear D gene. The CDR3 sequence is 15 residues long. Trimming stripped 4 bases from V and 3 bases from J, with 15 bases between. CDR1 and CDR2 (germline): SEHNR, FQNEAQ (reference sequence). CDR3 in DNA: TGTGCCAGCAGCTCCCCGGACGGAGCTGACTATGGCTACACCTTC. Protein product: CASSSPDGADYGYTF.

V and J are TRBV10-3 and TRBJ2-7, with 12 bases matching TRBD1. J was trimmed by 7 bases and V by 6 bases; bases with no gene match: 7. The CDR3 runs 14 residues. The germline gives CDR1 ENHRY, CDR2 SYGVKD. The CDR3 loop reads CAISPGQGAVEQYF. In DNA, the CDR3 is TGTGCCATCAGCCCGGGACAGGGGGCCGTTGAGCAGTACTTC.

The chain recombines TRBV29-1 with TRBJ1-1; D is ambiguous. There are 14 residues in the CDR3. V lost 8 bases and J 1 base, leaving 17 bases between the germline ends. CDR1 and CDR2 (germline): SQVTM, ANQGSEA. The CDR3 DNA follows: TGCAGCAGTTACGGGGTGACGTCGAACACTGAAGCTTTCTTT. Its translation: CSSYGVTSNTEAFF.

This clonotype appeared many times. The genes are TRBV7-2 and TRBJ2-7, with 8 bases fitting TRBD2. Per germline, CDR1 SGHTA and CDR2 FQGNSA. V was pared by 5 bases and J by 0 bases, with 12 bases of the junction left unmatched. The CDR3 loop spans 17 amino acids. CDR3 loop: CASSTSPTSGVSYEQYF. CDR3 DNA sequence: TGTGCCAGCAGCACTAGCCCTACTAGCGGAGTCTCCTACGAGCAGTACTTC.

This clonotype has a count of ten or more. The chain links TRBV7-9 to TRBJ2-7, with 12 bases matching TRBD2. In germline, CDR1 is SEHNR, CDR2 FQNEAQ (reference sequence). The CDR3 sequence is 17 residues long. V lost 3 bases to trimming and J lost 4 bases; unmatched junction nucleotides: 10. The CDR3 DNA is TGTGCCAGCAGCTTGGGGCCGACTAGCGGGAGAACTTACGAGCAGTACTTC. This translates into CASSLGPTSGRTYEQYF.

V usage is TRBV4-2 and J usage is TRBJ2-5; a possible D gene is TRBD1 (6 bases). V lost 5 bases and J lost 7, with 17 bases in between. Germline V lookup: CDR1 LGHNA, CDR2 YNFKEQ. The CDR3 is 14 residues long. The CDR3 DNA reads TGTGCCAGCAGCTTGAGACAGGACCGGGGGACCCAGTACTTC. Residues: CASSLRQDRGTQYF.

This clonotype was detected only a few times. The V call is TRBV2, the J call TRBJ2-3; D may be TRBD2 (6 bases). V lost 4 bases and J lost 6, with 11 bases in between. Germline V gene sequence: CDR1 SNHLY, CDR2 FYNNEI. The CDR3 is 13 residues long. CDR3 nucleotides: TGTGCCAGCAGTGGCATAGGGAGGGATACGCAGTATTTT. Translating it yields CASSGIGRDTQYF.

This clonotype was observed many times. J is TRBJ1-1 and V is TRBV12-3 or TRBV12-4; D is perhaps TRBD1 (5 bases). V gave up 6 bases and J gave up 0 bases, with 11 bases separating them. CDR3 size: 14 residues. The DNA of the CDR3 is TGTGCCAGCAGCTTTGGGACCGTGAACACTGAAGCTTTCTTT. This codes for CASSFGTVNTEAFF.

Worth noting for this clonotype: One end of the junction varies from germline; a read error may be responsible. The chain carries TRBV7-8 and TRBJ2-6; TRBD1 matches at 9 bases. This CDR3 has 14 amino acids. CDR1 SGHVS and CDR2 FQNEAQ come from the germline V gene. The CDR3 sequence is CASSPWTGDNVLTF. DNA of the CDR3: TGTGCCAGCAGCCCCTGGACAGGGGACAACGTCCTGACTTTC.

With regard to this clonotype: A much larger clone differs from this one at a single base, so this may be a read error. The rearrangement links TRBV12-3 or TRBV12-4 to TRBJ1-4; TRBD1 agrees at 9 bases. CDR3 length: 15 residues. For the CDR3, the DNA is TGTACCAGCAGTATCCTACAGGGGGCGACGGGAAAACTGTTTTTT. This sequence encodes CTSSILQGATGKLFF.

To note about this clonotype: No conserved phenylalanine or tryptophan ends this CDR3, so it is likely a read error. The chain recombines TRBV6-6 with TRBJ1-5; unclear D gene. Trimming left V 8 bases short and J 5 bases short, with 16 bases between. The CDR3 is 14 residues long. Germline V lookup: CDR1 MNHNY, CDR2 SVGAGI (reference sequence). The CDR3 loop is CASCHDISHQPQHL. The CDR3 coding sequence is TGTGCCAGCTGCCACGACATCTCTCATCAGCCCCAGCATCTT.

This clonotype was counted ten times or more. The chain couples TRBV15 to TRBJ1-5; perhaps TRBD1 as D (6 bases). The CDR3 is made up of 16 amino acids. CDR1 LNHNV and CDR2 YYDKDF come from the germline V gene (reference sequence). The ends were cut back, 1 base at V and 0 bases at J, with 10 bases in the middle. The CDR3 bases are TGTGCCACCAGCAGAGGGGGCAGGGGTAGCAATCAGCCCCAGCATTTT. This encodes CATSRGGRGSNQPQHF.

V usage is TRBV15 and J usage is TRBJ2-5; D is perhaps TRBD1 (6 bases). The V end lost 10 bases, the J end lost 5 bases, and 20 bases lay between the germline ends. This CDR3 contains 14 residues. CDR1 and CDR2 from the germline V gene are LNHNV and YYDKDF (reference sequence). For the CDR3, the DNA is TGTGCCAGCTCACCCGGGACAACCGGCGAGACCCAGTACTTC. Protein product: CASSPGTTGETQYF.

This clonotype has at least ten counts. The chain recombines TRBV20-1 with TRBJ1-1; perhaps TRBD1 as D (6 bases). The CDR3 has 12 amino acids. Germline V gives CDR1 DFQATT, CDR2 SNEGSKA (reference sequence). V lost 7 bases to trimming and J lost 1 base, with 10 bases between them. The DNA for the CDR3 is TGCAGTGTAGGGGGTTGGAACACTGAAGCTTTCTTT. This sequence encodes CSVGGWNTEAFF.

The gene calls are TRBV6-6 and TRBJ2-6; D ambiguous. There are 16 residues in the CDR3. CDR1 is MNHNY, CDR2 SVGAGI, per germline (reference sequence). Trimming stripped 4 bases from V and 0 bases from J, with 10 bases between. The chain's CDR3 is CASSSYPSSGANVLTF. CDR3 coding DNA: TGTGCCAGCAGTTCATATCCGAGCTCTGGGGCCAACGTCCTGACTTTC.

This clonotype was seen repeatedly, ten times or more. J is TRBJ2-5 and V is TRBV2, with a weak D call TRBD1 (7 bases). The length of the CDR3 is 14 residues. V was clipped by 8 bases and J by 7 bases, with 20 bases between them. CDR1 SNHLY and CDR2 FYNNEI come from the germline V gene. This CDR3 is CASLSAFQGGTQYF. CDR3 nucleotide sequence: TGTGCCAGCCTATCCGCCTTCCAGGGGGGGACCCAGTACTTC.

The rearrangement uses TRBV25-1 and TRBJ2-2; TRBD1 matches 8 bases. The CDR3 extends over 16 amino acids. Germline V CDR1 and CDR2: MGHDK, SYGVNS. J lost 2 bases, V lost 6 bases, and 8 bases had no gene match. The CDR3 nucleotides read TGTGCCAGCAGCCCCCTGGACAGGGCCAACACCGGGGAGCTGTTTTTT. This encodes CASSPLDRANTGELFF.

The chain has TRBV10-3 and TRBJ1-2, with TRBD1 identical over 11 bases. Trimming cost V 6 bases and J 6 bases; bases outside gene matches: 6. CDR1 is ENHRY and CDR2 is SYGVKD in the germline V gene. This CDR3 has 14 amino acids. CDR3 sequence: CAISSGQGDDGYTF. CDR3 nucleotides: TGTGCCATCAGCTCGGGACAGGGGGACGATGGCTACACCTTC.

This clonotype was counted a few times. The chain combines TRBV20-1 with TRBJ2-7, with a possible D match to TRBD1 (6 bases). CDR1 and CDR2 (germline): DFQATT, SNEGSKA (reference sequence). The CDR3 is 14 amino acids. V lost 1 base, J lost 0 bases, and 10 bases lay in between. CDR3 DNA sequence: TGCAGTGCTAGAGGTAGGGGGAGCTCCTACGAGCAGTACTTC. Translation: CSARGRGSSYEQYF.

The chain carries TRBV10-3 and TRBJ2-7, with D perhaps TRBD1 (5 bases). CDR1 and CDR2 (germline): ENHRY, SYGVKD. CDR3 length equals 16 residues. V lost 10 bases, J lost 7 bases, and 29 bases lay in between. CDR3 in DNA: TGTGCCAGCACCGAGGACGGGTGGACAATTACCGGGGAGCAGTACTTC. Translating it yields CASTEDGWTITGEQYF.

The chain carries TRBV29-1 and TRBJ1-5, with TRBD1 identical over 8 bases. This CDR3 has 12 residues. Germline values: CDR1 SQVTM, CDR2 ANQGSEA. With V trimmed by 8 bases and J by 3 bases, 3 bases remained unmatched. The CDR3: CSSTGDNQPQHF. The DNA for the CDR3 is TGCAGCTCGACAGGGGACAATCAGCCCCAGCATTTT.

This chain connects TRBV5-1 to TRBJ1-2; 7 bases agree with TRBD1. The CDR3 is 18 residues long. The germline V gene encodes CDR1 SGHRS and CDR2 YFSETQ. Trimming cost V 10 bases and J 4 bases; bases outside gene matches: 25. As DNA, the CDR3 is TGCGCCGGACTAGGGGGCCAACAGGGGTCCCGGTTTGGCTATGGCTACACCTTC. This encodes CAGLGGQQGSRFGYGYTF.

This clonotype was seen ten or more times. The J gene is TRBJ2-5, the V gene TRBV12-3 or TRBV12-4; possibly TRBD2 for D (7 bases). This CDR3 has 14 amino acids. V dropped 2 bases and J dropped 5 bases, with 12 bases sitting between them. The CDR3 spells CASSLRGARETQYF. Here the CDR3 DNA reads TGTGCCAGCAGTTTACGGGGGGCGAGGGAGACCCAGTACTTC.

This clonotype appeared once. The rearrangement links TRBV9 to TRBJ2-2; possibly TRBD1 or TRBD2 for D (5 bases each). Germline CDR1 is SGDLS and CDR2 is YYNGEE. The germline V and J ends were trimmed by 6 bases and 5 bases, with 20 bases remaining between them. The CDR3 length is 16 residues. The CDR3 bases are TGTGCCAGCAAGGGGACCGACGGGGCTTCGACCGGGGAGCTGTTTTTT. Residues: CASKGTDGASTGELFF.

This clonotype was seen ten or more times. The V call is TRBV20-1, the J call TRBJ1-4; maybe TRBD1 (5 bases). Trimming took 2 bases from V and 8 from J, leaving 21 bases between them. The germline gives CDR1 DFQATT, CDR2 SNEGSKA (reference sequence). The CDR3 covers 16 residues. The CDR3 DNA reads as TGCAGTGCTAGATCGTTTTCAGGGTTGGGGAGCGAAAAACTGTTTTTT. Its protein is CSARSFSGLGSEKLFF.